This T cell receptor beta chain emerged from a study of T cell clonotyping in hematopoietic cell transplantation. Some clones are missing from TCRdb's copy, which holds only in-frame ones; the method was immunoSEQ multiplex PCR. The table records some 5,800 clones, 80% to 90% of them present only once. The study's findings and limits: After transplant, recipient diversity fell while pathologically expanded clonotypes grew through day 180. Graft donor and pretransplant recipient Inverse Simpson Index values predicted broader posttransplant TCR diversity. Cells were unsorted, so CD4 and CD8 contributions were not separated.

Remarks on this clone: Its antigen is not identified.

Germline CDR1 reads SEHNR; CDR2 reads FQNEAQ (reference sequence). V lost 3 bases to trimming and J lost 1 base, with 15 bases between them. There are 16 residues in the CDR3. Recipients were bled about 28 days pretransplant and at posttransplant days 30, 100, 180. The gene calls are TRBV7-9 and TRBJ2-5, with D maybe TRBD2 (6 bases). This specimen was peripheral blood mononuclear cells, taken 180 days after allogeneic stem cell transplant. The sequence was obtained from a female patient in her fifties who had an allogeneic stem cell transplant from an unrelated donor, so the T cells may come from the graft donor. Some clones in this sample may be carry-over from other donors' samples. In DNA form, the CDR3 reads TGTGCCAGCAGCTTCTGGGACTCATCCTTCCAAGAGACCCAGTACTTC. Its protein product is CASSFWDSSFQETQYF.